These T cell receptor beta chains were read from a single sample in a study of patients and donors after allogeneic stem cell transplantation. TCRdb re-called the RT-PCR reads through MiXCR, storing one row per CDR3 protein. Of roughly 140,000 distinct CDR3 sequences listed, about two fifths are singletons. The sample was blood, either unsorted or a sorted T cell fraction (not recorded which). All receptors come from a human donor who was either an allogeneic HSCT recipient or a stem cell or donor lymphocyte infusion donor (not recorded which). It is not recorded whose cells these are; they may come from a transplant donor. Both conserved end residues are part of each CDR3. D genes are given only for firm matches. Size values are once, few and many counts, or a class for expanded clones, and some rows have none.

j_gene,v_gene,abundance,d_gene,CDR3aa,CDR3nt
TRBJ2-7,TRBV28,once,TRBD1,CASSFRDRGYEQYF,TGTGCCAGCAGCTTCCGGGACAGGGGCTACGAGCAGTACTTC
TRBJ1-2,TRBV9,-,-,CASSVGPKVNSNYAYTF,TGTGCCAGCAGCGTAGGGCCAAAAGTTAATTCTAACTATGCCTACACCTTC
TRBJ1-1,TRBV6-6,-,TRBD1,CASSYNSGTGEAFF,TGTGCCAGCAGTTACAATTCCGGGACAGGTGAAGCTTTCTTT
TRBJ1-3,TRBV20-1,few,-,CSAGRVFGNTIYF,TGCAGTGCTGGGAGGGTATTTGGAAACACCATATATTTT
TRBJ1-1,TRBV6-6,-,-,CASSYGQGRTEAFF,TGTGCCAGCAGTTACGGGCAGGGGAGGACTGAAGCTTTCTTT
TRBJ2-1,TRBV6-5,-,TRBD1,CASSPRGRTYNEQFF,TGTGCCAGCAGCCCCAGGGGGCGAACCTACAATGAGCAGTTCTTC
TRBJ1-4,TRBV7-2,few,-,CASSFKGAKGKLFF,TGTGCCAGCAGCTTTAAGGGAGCGAAAGGAAAACTGTTTTTT
TRBJ2-3,TRBV4-3,-,-,CASSQGYATQYF,TGCGCCAGCAGCCAAGGGTATGCTACGCAGTATTTT
TRBJ2-3,TRBV11-2,-,-,CASSLSWDTQYF,TGTGCCAGCAGCTTATCATGGGATACGCAGTATTTT
TRBJ1-1,TRBV6-5,-,-,CASSYLSGGLVTEAFF,TGTGCCAGCAGTTACTTAAGCGGTGGTCTGGTGACTGAAGCTTTCTTT
TRBJ1-4,TRBV19,few,-,CATQLATNEKLFF,TGTGCCACTCAGCTTGCAACTAATGAAAAACTGTTTTTT
TRBJ2-1,TRBV10-3,-,-,CAISPDSWRNEQFF,TGTGCCATCAGTCCTGACTCCTGGCGCAATGAGCAGTTCTTC
TRBJ1-6,TRBV7-7,many,TRBD1,CASSQSRQGNVESPLHF,TGTGCTAGCAGCCAGTCTAGACAGGGGAACGTTGAGTCACCCCTCCACTTT
TRBJ2-2,TRBV4-2,-,TRBD2,CASSQVAGENTGELFF,TGTGCCAGCAGCCAAGTGGCGGGGGAGAACACCGGGGAGCTGTTTTTT
TRBJ1-2,TRBV12-3/TRBV12-4,-,TRBD1,CASTYSTGAYGYTF,TGTGCCAGCACTTACTCGACAGGGGCCTATGGCTACACCTTC
TRBJ2-1,TRBV7-2,-,-,CATTPGAAYNEQFF,TGTGCCACCACCCCGGGGGCTGCCTACAATGAGCAGTTCTTC
TRBJ1-6,TRBV5-6,few,-,CASTLTDRPYNSPLHF,TGTGCCAGCACCCTTACCGACAGGCCTTATAATTCACCCCTCCACTTT
TRBJ1-4,TRBV28,-,-,CASSEYQRGEKLFF,TGTGCCAGCAGCGAATACCAGAGGGGGGAAAAACTGTTTTTT
TRBJ2-3,TRBV12-3/TRBV12-4,-,-,CASSLGGYTDTQYF,TGTGCCAGCAGTTTAGGAGGGTACACAGATACGCAGTATTTT
TRBJ2-4,TRBV30,few,-,CAWSLQGGNIQYF,TGTGCCTGGAGTCTCCAGGGGGGAAACATTCAGTACTTC
TRBJ1-2,TRBV6-5,few,-,CASKGIGLSANYGYTF,TGTGCCAGCAAGGGGATCGGACTTTCAGCTAACTATGGCTACACCTTC
TRBJ1-2,TRBV6-5,-,TRBD1,CASSLSPGQNFRSNYGYTF,TGTGCCAGCAGTCTATCCCCGGGACAGAACTTTCGATCTAACTATGGCTACACCTTC
TRBJ1-1,TRBV3-1,few,-,CASSHPLGGAEAFF,TGTGCCAGCAGCCACCCCCTAGGGGGGGCTGAAGCTTTCTTT
TRBJ1-6,TRBV15,few,TRBD1,CATSRGWEGALRSPLHF,TGTGCCACCAGCAGGGGTTGGGAGGGGGCGCTGAGATCACCCCTCCACTTT
TRBJ2-3,TRBV12-3/TRBV12-4,-,-,CASSWDRTDTQYF,TGTGCCAGCAGTTGGGATAGGACAGATACGCAGTATTTT
TRBJ2-5,TRBV3-1,-,-,CASSQDEWKEETQYF,TGTGCCAGCAGCCAAGATGAATGGAAAGAGGAGACCCAGTACTTC
TRBJ2-3,TRBV5-1,-,TRBD2,CASSSDGGTDTQYF,TGCGCCAGCAGCTCAGACGGGGGGACGGATACGCAGTATTTT
TRBJ1-1,TRBV10-3,few,-,CAISGVGGLASTEAFF,TGTGCCATCAGTGGCGTGGGTGGCCTCGCGAGCACTGAAGCTTTCTTT
TRBJ1-6,TRBV20-1,few,-,CSARAAAGQTNNSPLHF,TGCAGTGCTAGAGCGGCGGCGGGGCAGACCAATAATTCACCCCTCCACTTT
TRBJ2-1,TRBV11-2,-,-,CASTEEWGYNEQFF,TGTGCCAGCACCGAAGAGTGGGGATACAATGAGCAGTTCTTC
TRBJ1-5,TRBV9,few,-,CASSGRDSNQPQHF,TGTGCCAGCAGCGGCCGGGACAGCAATCAGCCCCAGCATTTT
TRBJ1-1,TRBV27,-,-,CASSSRARGDTEAFF,TGTGCCAGCAGTTCCCGGGCCAGAGGAGACACTGAAGCTTTCTTT
TRBJ1-1,TRBV6-2/TRBV6-3,-,-,CASRSPPSMNTEAFF,TGTGCCAGCAGGTCCCCGCCGTCCATGAACACTGAAGCTTTCTTT
TRBJ1-2,TRBV7-2,-,-,CASSLRQERNGYTF,TGTGCCAGCAGCTTACGACAAGAGAGAAATGGCTACACCTTC
TRBJ1-1,TRBV25-1,-,-,CASRGTLMNTEAFF,TGTGCCAGCAGAGGGACACTTATGAACACTGAAGCTTTCTTT